The rows below give T cell receptor beta chains drawn from one sample of a study of cytomegalovirus exposure and HLA in healthy donors. Clones were sequenced by immunoSEQ multiplex PCR, and TCRdb holds only the in-frame ones, with some missing. The table lists 200,000 to 250,000 clones, 65% to 85% of them singletons, with 0.71% in the top ten. The material sequenced was PBMCs. The source of these receptors is a boy aged 2 to 10 in good health and CMV-seronegative. Each CDR3 is given with its conserved first and last residue. Fields, in order: clone size, D gene, J gene, V gene, CDR3 DNA, CDR3 protein. A D gene is named only where the DNA matches it firmly. Size tells how often a clone was seen (once, few, many) or the class of an expanded clone, and some rows leave it out.

>-|-|TRBJ2-1|TRBV7-9
TGTGCCAGCAGCTTTGGGACACCCCTCTACAATGAGCAGTTCTTC
CASSFGTPLYNEQFF
>-|TRBD1|TRBJ2-5|TRBV6-4
TGTGCCAGCAGGTTCCCGGGACAGCCCCTACAAGAGACCCAGTACTTC
CASRFPGQPLQETQYF
>-|TRBD2|TRBJ2-2|TRBV7-2
TGTGCCAGCAGCTTAGGAGCTAGCGGGTCCGGGGAGCTGTTTTTT
CASSLGASGSGELFF
>once|-|TRBJ2-3|TRBV30
TGTGCCTGGAGTAGGAGGGCCACAGATACGCAGTATTTT
CAWSRRATDTQYF
>-|-|TRBJ2-1|TRBV4-1
TGCGCCAGCAGCTCCCGCCGCAGCAGCGGGCGCACTGAGCAGTTCTTC
CASSSRRSSGRTEQFF
>-|TRBD1|TRBJ2-2|TRBV5-1
TGCGCCAGCAGCTCCGTGACAGGGGTGGGAACCGGGGAGCTGTTTTTT
CASSSVTGVGTGELFF
>-|-|TRBJ1-6|TRBV5-4
TGTGCCAGCAGCTTGGACGGGACAAATTCACCCCTCCACTTT
CASSLDGTNSPLHF
>-|TRBD2|TRBJ2-7|TRBV5-1
TGCGCCAGCAGCCGGGAGGGGAGGGGAGGCGACGAGCAGTACTTC
CASSREGRGGDEQYF
>-|-|TRBJ2-5|TRBV6-1
TGTGCCAGCAGTCCCTTACGCGGGGTGCAAGAGACCCAGTACTTC
CASSPLRGVQETQYF
>-|TRBD1|TRBJ2-7|TRBV27
TGTGCCAGCAGTTTAGCCCCCCCAGGGGGCTACGAGCAGTACTTC
CASSLAPPGGYEQYF
>few|TRBD1|TRBJ1-2|TRBV5-6
TGTGCCAGCAGCTTCGACGACAGGGGGTTAAATGGCTACACCTTC
CASSFDDRGLNGYTF
>-|TRBD2|TRBJ2-7|TRBV6-5
TGTGCCAGCAGTTCGACTAGCGGGATCTACGAGCAGTACTTC
CASSSTSGIYEQYF
>-|-|TRBJ2-5|TRBV5-6
TGTGCCAGCAGCTCGAGGCCTTGGCAGCTGAGGGTCGAAGAGACCCAGTACTTC
CASSSRPWQLRVEETQYF
>-|TRBD1|TRBJ1-1|TRBV29-1
TGCAGCGTTGGGACAGGATGGGGAGCTTTCTTT
CSVGTGWGAFF
>few|-|TRBJ2-6|TRBV7-9
TGTGCCAGCAGCCCGGGGGCCAACGTCCTGACTTTC
CASSPGANVLTF
>-|TRBD2|TRBJ2-3|TRBV11-3
TGTGCCAGCAGCCGGACTAGCGGAACAGATACGCAGTATTTT
CASSRTSGTDTQYF
>-|-|TRBJ1-6|TRBV6-5
TGTGCCAGCAGTTTAACAGGTCCTTATAATTCACCCCTCCACTTT
CASSLTGPYNSPLHF
>-|-|TRBJ2-1|TRBV14
TGTGCCAGCAGCCAAGGGACTACGGGATTCGATGAGCAGTTCTTC
CASSQGTTGFDEQFF
>-|-|TRBJ2-7|TRBV5-1
TGCGCCAGCAGCTTGGGGCAGGGGCCCCTAGAGCAGTACTTC
CASSLGQGPLEQYF
>-|-|TRBJ2-1|TRBV7-9
TGTGCCAGCTCGCGGGACTACAATGAGCAGTTCTTC
CASSRDYNEQFF
>-|-|TRBJ2-3|TRBV6-1
TGTGCCAGCAGTGAGGGGGCCCTGGCAGATACGCAGTATTTT
CASSEGALADTQYF
>-|TRBD1|TRBJ2-7|TRBV5-1
TGCGCCAGCAGCTTCGACAGGGCCTACGAGCAGTACTTC
CASSFDRAYEQYF
>-|TRBD2|TRBJ2-5|TRBV4-2
TGTGCCAGCAGCCCATCCCCCGGACTAGCTACCGAGACCCAGTACTTC
CASSPSPGLATETQYF
>-|TRBD2|TRBJ2-1|TRBV5-1
TGCGCCAGCAGCTCCGGGACTACCAACAATGAGCAGTTCTTC
CASSSGTTNNEQFF
>-|-|TRBJ2-2|TRBV12-2
TGTGCAAGTCGCTCCATCAGGAGCGGGGAGAACACCGGGGAGCTGTTTTTT
CASRSIRSGENTGELFF
>-|TRBD2|TRBJ2-5|TRBV4-1
TGCGCCAGCAGCCTCGCCGGGACTAGTATAGAGACCCAGTACTTC
CASSLAGTSIETQYF
>once|-|TRBJ2-6|TRBV15
TGTGCCACCAGCAGAGACAACTCTGGGGCCAACGTCCTGACTTTC
CATSRDNSGANVLTF
>-|-|TRBJ2-7|TRBV21-1
TGTGCCAGCAGCGGGACAGGGAGTCGCTACGAGCAGTACTTC
CASSGTGSRYEQYF
>few|-|TRBJ1-5|TRBV4-2
TGTGCCAGCAGCCAAGATTTGGGCCAGCCCCAGCATTTT
CASSQDLGQPQHF
>-|-|TRBJ2-2|TRBV30
TGTGCCTGGAGCAGTCCCGGGGAGCTGTTTTTT
CAWSSPGELFF
>-|-|TRBJ2-5|TRBV14
TGTGCCAGCAGCCAAGGAAGAGGGTACTCTGGGCAGTACTTC
CASSQGRGYSGQYF
>-|-|TRBJ1-2|TRBV29-1
TGCAGCGTTGAAGGGCCAGGAGGGGGCTACACCTTC
CSVEGPGGGYTF
>few|-|TRBJ1-4|TRBV6-1
TGTGCCAGCAGTAGACCGTGGGGCCCCAATGAAAAACTGTTTTTT
CASSRPWGPNEKLFF
>-|TRBD2|TRBJ2-2|TRBV5-1
TGCGCCAGCAGCAGGACTAGCGGGAGAACTGTCGGGGAGCTGTTTTTT
CASSRTSGRTVGELFF
>few|-|TRBJ2-5|TRBV30
TGTGCCTGGAGGGCGGGAAAAGAGACCCAGTACTTC
CAWRAGKETQYF
>-|TRBD2|TRBJ2-7|TRBV6-5
TGTGCCAGCAGGTCGGGACTAGCGGGAGCCTACGAGCAGTACTTC
CASRSGLAGAYEQYF
>once|-|TRBJ1-1|TRBV6-1
TGTGCCAGCAAGGGGGTTGTAGAGGACACTGAAGCTTTCTTT
CASKGVVEDTEAFF